This T cell receptor beta chain was obtained from a study of OX40 agonist ivuxolimab in advanced cancers. Data came from immunoSEQ multiplex PCR; TCRdb stores just in-frame clones and leaves some out. The sample records about 71,000 clones, around 86% being singletons. V lost 2 bases, J lost 0 bases, and 14 bases lay in between. The CDR3 has 18 amino acids. The germline CDR1 and CDR2 sequences are MGHRA and YSYEKL. The source is an adult with an advanced solid tumor such as melanoma, head and neck, liver or kidney cancer. Source: CD4+ or CD8+ T cells sorted from blood, taken in a trial of the OX40 agonist ivuxolimab. The chain joins TRBV4-1 to TRBJ2-6; D assignment may be TRBD1 or TRBD2 (5 bases each). CDR3 amino acids: CASSQPGRRGSGANVLTF. For the CDR3, the DNA is TGCGCCAGCAGCCAACCGGGACGTAGGGGCTCTGGGGCCAACGTCCTGACTTTC.